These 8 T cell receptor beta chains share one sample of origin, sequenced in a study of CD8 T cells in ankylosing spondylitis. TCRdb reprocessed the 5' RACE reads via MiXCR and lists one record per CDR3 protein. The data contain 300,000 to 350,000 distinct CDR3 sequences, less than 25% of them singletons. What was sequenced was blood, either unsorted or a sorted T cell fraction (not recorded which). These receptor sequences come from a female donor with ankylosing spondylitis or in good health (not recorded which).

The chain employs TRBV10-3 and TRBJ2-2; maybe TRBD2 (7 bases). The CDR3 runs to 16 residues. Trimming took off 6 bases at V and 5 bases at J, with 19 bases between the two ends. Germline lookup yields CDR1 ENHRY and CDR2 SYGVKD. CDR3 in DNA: TGTGCCATCAGATCAGGGGAATCGGGAGGAACCGGGGAGCTGTTTTTT. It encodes CAIRSGESGGTGELFF.

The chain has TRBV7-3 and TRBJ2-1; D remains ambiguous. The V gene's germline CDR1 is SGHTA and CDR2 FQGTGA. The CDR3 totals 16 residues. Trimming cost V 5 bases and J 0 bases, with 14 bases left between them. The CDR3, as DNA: TGTGCCAGCAGCGGCCGCGCTGAGAGCTCCTACAATGAGCAGTTCTTC. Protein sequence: CASSGRAESSYNEQFF. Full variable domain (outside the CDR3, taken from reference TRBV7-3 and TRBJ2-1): GAGVSQTPSNKVTEKGKYVELRCDPISGHTALYWYRQSLGQGPEFLIYFQGTGAADDSGLPNDRFFAVRPEGSVSTLKIQRTERGDSAVYLCASSGRAESSYNEQFFGPGTRLTVL.

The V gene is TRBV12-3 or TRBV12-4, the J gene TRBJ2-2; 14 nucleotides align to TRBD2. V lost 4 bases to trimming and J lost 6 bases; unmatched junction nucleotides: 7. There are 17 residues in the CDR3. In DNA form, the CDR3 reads TGTGCCAGCAGTTCGGGACTAGCGGGAGTTGGCGCCGGGGAGCTGTTTTTT. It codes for CASSSGLAGVGAGELFF.

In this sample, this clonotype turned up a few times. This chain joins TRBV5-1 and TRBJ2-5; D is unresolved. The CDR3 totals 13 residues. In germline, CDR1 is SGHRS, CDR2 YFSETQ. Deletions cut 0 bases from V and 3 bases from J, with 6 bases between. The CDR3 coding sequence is TGCGCCAGCAGCTTGGACGTGGAAGAGACCCAGTACTTC. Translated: CASSLDVEETQYF.

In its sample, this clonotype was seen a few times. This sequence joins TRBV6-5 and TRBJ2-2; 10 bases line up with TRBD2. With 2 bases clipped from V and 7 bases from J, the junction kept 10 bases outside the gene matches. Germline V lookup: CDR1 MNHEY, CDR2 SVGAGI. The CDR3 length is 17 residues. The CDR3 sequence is CASSYTGVAGGNGELFF. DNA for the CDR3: TGTGCCAGCAGTTACACCGGTGTAGCGGGAGGTAACGGGGAGCTGTTTTTT.

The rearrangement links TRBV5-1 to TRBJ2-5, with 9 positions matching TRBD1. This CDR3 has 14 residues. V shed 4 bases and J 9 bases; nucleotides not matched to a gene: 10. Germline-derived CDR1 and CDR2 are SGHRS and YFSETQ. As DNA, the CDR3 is TGCGCCAGCAGCCGAGGACAGGGGAGCGGAGCCCAGTACTTC. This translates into CASSRGQGSGAQYF.

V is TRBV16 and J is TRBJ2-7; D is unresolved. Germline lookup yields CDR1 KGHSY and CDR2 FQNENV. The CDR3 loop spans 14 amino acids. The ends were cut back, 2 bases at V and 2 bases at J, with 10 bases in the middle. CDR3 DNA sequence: TGTGCCAGCAGCCAAAGGTTACCTCCCTACGAGCAGTACTTC. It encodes CASSQRLPPYEQYF.

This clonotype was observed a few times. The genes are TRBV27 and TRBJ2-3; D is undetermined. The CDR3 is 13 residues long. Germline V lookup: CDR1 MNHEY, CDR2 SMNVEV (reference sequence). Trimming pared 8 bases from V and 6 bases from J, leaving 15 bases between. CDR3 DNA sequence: TGTGCCAGCTTGAGAGTGTTTGGGGATACGCAGTATTTT. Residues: CASLRVFGDTQYF.